This entry features one T cell receptor beta chain sequence. Its antigen is unidentified. Assay: immunoSEQ multiplex PCR; the TCRdb copy retains only in-frame clones and omits some. The sample holds tens of thousands of clones, around 78% seen once. This entry belongs to a study of radiation and T cells in renal cell carcinoma. Study context: Nephrectomy followed 15 Gy stereotactic body radiation by 4 weeks. Findings and limits, study-wide: Top tumor clonotypes rose in blood 2 weeks post-radiation, then contracted.

V dropped 6 bases and J dropped 7; count of bases not matched to a gene: 9. The CDR3 contains 15 residues. The germline CDR1 and CDR2 sequences are MNHNY and SVGAGI (reference sequence). Time point given: blood 2 weeks post-SBRT. The sample's treatment: 15 Gy SBRT to primary tumor, nephrectomy 4 weeks later. After SBRT, blood was collected at 2 and 4 weeks, plus baseline. The tumor was a clear cell renal cell carcinoma. This chain links TRBV6-6 with TRBJ1-6; 7 bases match TRBD1. This receptor was taken from a man aged 55 to 69 with renal cell carcinoma. This specimen was blood, taken from a patient whose treatment included radiotherapy and nephrectomy. CDR3 nucleotides: TGTGCCAGCAGAAGGGGGGACAGAGCAAATTCACCCCTCCACTTT. Protein sequence: CASRRGDRANSPLHF.